This TCR beta chain was sequenced during a study of shared clonotypes between healthy human individuals. A note on this clone: Its specificity is unknown.

V gave up 1 base and J gave up 1 base; unmatched junction bases: 14. Per germline, CDR1 SEHNR and CDR2 FQNEAQ (reference sequence). This CDR3 region has 19 residues. TCRdb keeps only in-frame clones here, not all; method: immunoSEQ multiplex PCR. This repertoire shows around 690,000 clones, less than 95% found once; its top ten account for approximately 35%. Findings of the study overall: The rarefaction results pointed to incomplete sorted-subset sequencing despite large depth. Non-shared clonotypes displayed generation probabilities falling below those of clonotypes present in all four donors.

The V gene is TRBV7-9, the J gene TRBJ2-7, with 9 bases fitting TRBD1. The TCR was taken from a man between 18 and 29 years old in good health. Some clones in this sample may be carry-over from other donors' samples. Sequenced: memory CD8+ T cells from PBMCs. As to subset: CD45RO+ cells pooled with CCR7-negative TemRA cells. CDR3 amino acids: CASSLGDSPWTGVSYEQYF. CDR3 nucleotides: TGTGCCAGCAGCTTAGGAGACTCCCCTTGGACAGGGGTGTCCTACGAGCAGTACTTC.